A single sample gave rise to the 32 T cell receptor beta chains below, sequenced in a study of CD8 T cells in ankylosing spondylitis. MiXCR, applied by TCRdb to the 5' RACE reads, yields one record per CDR3 protein. The repertoire holds around 210,000 distinct CDR3 sequences, with 7% to 10% as singletons. The material sequenced was blood, either unsorted or a sorted T cell fraction (not recorded which). The source of these receptors is a female donor with ankylosing spondylitis or in good health (not recorded which).

Ten or more counts support this clonotype. The CDR3 protein is CASSLVMEETQYF. CDR3 DNA: TGTGCCAGCAGCTTAGTAATGGAGGAGACCCAGTACTTC. The J gene is TRBJ2-5, the V gene TRBV7-9, with D unresolved. V was trimmed by 1 base and J by 5 bases, leaving 8 bases between them. Germline V CDR1 and CDR2: SEHNR, FQNEAQ (reference sequence). The CDR3 is 13 residues long.

This clonotype has at least ten counts. The genes are TRBV5-1 and TRBJ2-2, with 11 positions matching TRBD2. The CDR3 consists of 16 residues. With 0 bases clipped from V and 5 bases from J, the junction kept 3 bases outside the gene matches. CDR1 and CDR2 (germline): SGHRS, YFSETQ. The CDR3 nucleotides read TGCGCCAGCAGCTTGGCGGCTAGCGGGAGGACCGGGGAGCTGTTTTTT. Its translation: CASSLAASGRTGELFF.

This clonotype was detected many times. The chain couples TRBV29-1 to TRBJ2-7; D is unresolved. The V gene lost 5 bases and the J gene lost 6 bases, with 5 bases spanning the gap. CDR1 and CDR2 from the germline V gene are SQVTM and ANQGSEA. The CDR3 has 9 residues. The CDR3 region is CSVLSEQYF. In DNA, the CDR3 is TGCAGCGTTTTGTCCGAGCAGTACTTC.

This clonotype showed up many times. V is TRBV28 and J is TRBJ2-1; 13 bases match TRBD2. The germline CDR1 and CDR2 sequences are MDHEN and SYDVKM. With V trimmed by 6 bases and J by 7 bases, 18 bases remained unmatched. This CDR3 contains 19 residues. The CDR3 loop is CASSLVLAGGLGGKNEQFF. The CDR3 nucleotides read TGTGCCAGCAGCCTCGTACTAGCGGGAGGGTTAGGAGGGAAGAATGAGCAGTTCTTC.

This clonotype was observed at least ten times. V and J are TRBV12-5 and TRBJ1-1; D uncertain. The CDR3 is 12 amino acids. Germline lookup yields CDR1 LGHNT and CDR2 FRNRAP. Trimming stripped 4 bases from V and 1 base from J, with 4 bases between. The CDR3 spells CASGYGNTEAFF. The CDR3 DNA is TGTGCTAGTGGTTACGGGAACACTGAAGCTTTCTTT. Full variable domain (remainder filled in from reference TRBV12-5 and TRBJ1-1): DARVTQTPRHKVTEMGQEVTMRCQPILGHNTVFWYRQTMMQGLELLAYFRNRAPLDDSGMPKDRFSAEMPDATLATLKIQPSEPRDSAVYFCASGYGNTEAFFGQGTRLTVV.

This chain joins TRBV6-5 and TRBJ2-3; D is uncertain. This CDR3 is built from 15 residues. CDR1 and CDR2 (germline): MNHEY, SVGAGI. Trimming left V 4 bases short and J 0 bases short, with 11 bases between. Written as DNA, the CDR3 is TGTGCCAGCAGTTGCTCGCCAGTAAGCACAGATACGCAGTATTTT. Its translation is CASSCSPVSTDTQYF.

Many counts were recorded for this clonotype. V gene TRBV7-8 combines with J gene TRBJ2-2; 8 nucleotides agree with TRBD2. The length of the CDR3 is 18 residues. Germline trimming cut 2 bases from V and 5 bases from J; bases unmatched to any gene: 13. Germline CDR1 SGHVS, CDR2 FQNEAQ. The CDR3 region is CASSLSIRSGITTGELFF. DNA for the CDR3: TGTGCCAGCAGCTTAAGTATCCGTAGCGGGATTACTACCGGGGAGCTGTTTTTT. Drawing the rest from reference TRBV7-8 and TRBJ2-2, the complete variable domain is GAGVSQSPRYKVAKRGQDVALRCDPISGHVSLFWYQQALGQGPEFLTYFQNEAQLDKSGLPSDRFFAERPEGSVSTLKIQRTQQEDSAVYLCASSLSIRSGITTGELFFGEGSRLTVL.

In its sample, this clonotype was seen many times. The V and J genes are TRBV6-1 and TRBJ2-3; D not resolved. CDR3 length: 14 residues. Germline V CDR1 and CDR2: MNHNS, SASEGT. V was clipped by 5 bases and J by 6 bases, with 15 bases between them. CDR3 DNA: TGTGCCAGCAGTCCCCGCAGCCCCAGGGATACGCAGTATTTT. Its translation: CASSPRSPRDTQYF.

In its sample, this clonotype was seen many times. This chain joins TRBV7-7 and TRBJ2-3; D remains ambiguous. The CDR3 runs to 13 residues. The ends were cut back, 1 base at V and 6 bases at J, with 8 bases in the middle. Per the germline V gene, CDR1 is SSHAT and CDR2 is FNYEAQ (reference sequence). The CDR3 reads CASSLDLRDTQYF. The CDR3 DNA reads as TGTGCCAGCAGCTTAGATCTTCGGGATACGCAGTATTTT.

To note about this clonotype: This may be a read error, as it is one base from a much larger clone. V usage is TRBV24-1 and J usage is TRBJ1-5; unclear D gene. Germline V gives CDR1 KGHDR, CDR2 SFDVKD. V was shortened by 8 bases and J by 7 bases, with 11 bases between the two germline ends. The CDR3 runs 12 residues. This chain's CDR3 is CATTDEGQPQHF. The CDR3 DNA reads TGTGCCACCACTGACGAGGGACAGCCCCAGCATTTT.

This clonotype has more than one count but fewer than ten. This CDR3 reads CASSYRGLDRETQYF. The CDR3 coding sequence is TGTGCCAGCAGTTACAGGGGACTGGATCGGGAGACCCAGTACTTC. The chain combines TRBV6-5 with TRBJ2-5; D perhaps matches TRBD2 (6 bases). The V gene's germline CDR1 is MNHEY and CDR2 SVGAGI. CDR3 length equals 15 residues. V lost 2 bases, J lost 5 bases, and 15 bases lay in between.

This clonotype was observed a single time. A much larger clone lies a single base off, so this may be a read error. The chain couples TRBV14 to TRBJ1-1; D remains ambiguous. This CDR3 is built from 13 residues. The germline V gene encodes CDR1 SGHDN and CDR2 FVKESK. The CDR3 coding sequence is TGTGTCAGCAGCCAAGATCGCCCTACCCAAGCTTTCTTT. Its protein product is CVSSQDRPTQAFF.

This clonotype was found a few times. The rearrangement links TRBV6-5 to TRBJ2-2; D is unresolved. Looked up from germline, CDR1 is MNHEY and CDR2 is SVGAGI. This CDR3 is 17 amino acids long. Trimming removed 2 bases at V and 0 bases at J, with 13 bases between. For the CDR3, the DNA is TGTGCCAGCAGTTACCCTCGGACGGGCGCGAACACCGGGGAGCTGTTTTTT. It codes for CASSYPRTGANTGELFF.

At least ten counts were recorded for this clonotype. The chain links TRBV7-2 to TRBJ2-1, with TRBD2 matching 7 bases. The CDR3 sequence is 16 residues long. Germline CDR1 SGHTA, CDR2 FQGNSA. Trimming cost V 3 bases and J 0 bases; bases outside gene matches: 5. In DNA form, the CDR3 reads TGTGCCAGCAGCTTCCGAGCGGGAAGCTCCTACAATGAGCAGTTCTTC. It specifies CASSFRAGSSYNEQFF. Variable domain in full (rest from reference TRBV7-2 and TRBJ2-1): GAGVSQSPSNKVTEKGKDVELRCDPISGHTALYWYRQSLGQGLEFLIYFQGNSAPDKSGLPSDRFSAERTGGSVSTLTIQRTQQEDSAVYLCASSFRAGSSYNEQFFGPGTRLTVL.

The sample holds many counts of this clonotype. The genes are TRBV29-1 and TRBJ1-1; D remains ambiguous. The germline V gene has CDR1 SQVTM and CDR2 ANQGSEA. V was trimmed by 4 bases and J by 1 base, leaving 7 bases between them. The CDR3 has 12 residues. The CDR3 sequence: CSVVIQNTEAFF. The CDR3 region has the DNA TGCAGCGTTGTGATCCAGAACACTGAAGCTTTCTTT.

This clonotype was seen at least ten times. The chain links TRBV20-1 to TRBJ2-7, with 12 bases lining up with TRBD2. The V gene's germline CDR1 is DFQATT and CDR2 SNEGSKA (reference sequence). This CDR3 region has 15 residues. J gave up 0 bases and V 3 bases, and 3 bases lay outside the gene matches. CDR3 sequence: CSARGTSGLSYEQYF. The CDR3 DNA is TGCAGTGCTAGGGGGACTAGCGGGCTCTCCTACGAGCAGTACTTC.

This clonotype appeared a few times. The gene calls are TRBV29-1 and TRBJ2-7, with D uncertain. Germline V gives CDR1 SQVTM, CDR2 ANQGSEA. The length of the CDR3 is 12 residues. Trimming pared 4 bases from V and 2 bases from J, leaving 9 bases between. The CDR3 here is CSVVHRTYEQYF. The CDR3 DNA is TGCAGCGTTGTTCATCGGACCTACGAGCAGTACTTC.

In this sample, this clonotype turned up many times. J is TRBJ1-6 and V is TRBV20-1; 10 bases agree with TRBD1. The germline V gene has CDR1 DFQATT and CDR2 SNEGSKA (reference sequence). The CDR3 totals 14 residues. Trimming took 4 bases from V and 11 from J; bases not matched to a gene: 8. CDR3 in DNA: TGCAGTGCTAATAGGGGACAGGGGTTCCCACCCCTCCACTTT. This gives the protein CSANRGQGFPPLHF.

At least ten counts were recorded for this clonotype. The chain couples TRBV7-3 to TRBJ2-1, with TRBD1 matching over 8 bases. J was trimmed by 6 bases and V by 6 bases; bases with no gene match: 10. The CDR3 loop spans 15 amino acids. From germline, CDR1 is SGHTA and CDR2 FQGTGA. The DNA for the CDR3 is TGTGCCAGCAGTCTGGGACAGGCCGCCTCCAATGAGCAGTTCTTC. Translating it yields CASSLGQAASNEQFF.

In this sample, this clonotype turned up a few times. The chain recombines TRBV20-1 with TRBJ2-5; 13 positions agree with TRBD2. This CDR3 contains 21 residues. J was trimmed by 7 bases and V by 1 base; bases with no gene match: 24. CDR1 is DFQATT, CDR2 SNEGSKA, per germline (reference sequence). CDR3 in amino acids: CSARVDQPARTSGSVRGTQYF. The CDR3 nucleotides are TGCAGTGCTAGAGTAGACCAGCCGGCCCGGACTAGCGGGAGTGTTCGTGGGACCCAGTACTTC.

There are a few counts of this clonotype. The J gene is TRBJ1-5, the V gene TRBV28; a weak D match, TRBD1 (6 bases). Trimming removed 5 bases from V and 4 bases from J, with 18 bases in between. This CDR3 has 16 residues. Germline CDR1 and CDR2: MDHEN and SYDVKM. The CDR3 DNA sequence: TGTGCCAGCAGTCCTAGCCTCAACAGGGAGAATCAGCCCCAGCATTTT. Translating gives CASSPSLNRENQPQHF. The full variable domain, in which reference TRBV28 and TRBJ1-5 provide the parts outside the CDR3, is DVKVTQSSRYLVKRTGEKVFLECVQDMDHENMFWYRQDPGLGLRLIYFSYDVKMKEKGDIPEGYSVSREKKERFSLILESASTNQTSMYLCASSPSLNRENQPQHFGDGTRLSIL.

This clonotype has a handful of counts. One end of the junction varies from germline; a read error may be responsible. This chain links TRBV20-1 with TRBJ1-6; D unclear. CDR1 DFQATT and CDR2 SNEGSKA come from the germline V gene (reference sequence). This CDR3 region has 17 residues. The chain's CDR3 is CCARDGLRPIGNSPLHF. Written as DNA, the CDR3 is TGCTGTGCTAGAGATGGACTCAGGCCCATCGGAAATTCACCCCTCCACTTT.

This clonotype was seen at least ten times. The rearrangement uses TRBV18 and TRBJ2-2, with 10 bases aligning to TRBD1. The germline V gene encodes CDR1 KGHSH and CDR2 LQKENI. CDR3 length: 17 residues. The V segment lost 3 bases and the J segment 5 bases; nucleotides outside the gene matches: 9. The CDR3 loop reads CASSPNPRQGATGELFF. Here the CDR3 DNA reads TGTGCCAGCTCACCCAACCCGCGACAGGGGGCGACCGGGGAGCTGTTTTTT.

This clonotype was seen repeatedly, ten times or more. The rearrangement links TRBV9 to TRBJ2-3; possible D gene TRBD2, 6 bases. Germline CDR1 SGDLS, CDR2 YYNGEE. The CDR3 covers 15 residues. The V and J ends lost 0 bases and 5 bases respectively, with 13 bases between them. The CDR3 loop reads CASSVGGAREDTQYF. The CDR3 DNA reads as TGTGCCAGCAGCGTAGGCGGGGCCCGGGAAGATACGCAGTATTTT.

This clonotype was counted many times. The chain employs TRBV29-1 and TRBJ1-3; D unresolved. V dropped 5 bases and J dropped 0 bases, with 5 bases sitting between them. Germline-derived CDR1 and CDR2 are SQVTM and ANQGSEA. The CDR3 has 12 residues. In nucleotides, the CDR3 is TGCAGCGTTCAGAGCTCTGGAAACACCATATATTTT. This encodes CSVQSSGNTIYF.

This clonotype was counted between two and nine times. The chain joins TRBV7-8 to TRBJ2-6, with D perhaps TRBD2 (6 bases). This CDR3 is built from 16 residues. Germline V CDR1 and CDR2: SGHVS, FQNEAQ. V was pared by 5 bases and J by 2 bases, with 13 bases between. CDR3: CASSPVGGAGANVLTF. CDR3 bases: TGTGCCAGCAGCCCCGTGGGCGGGGCTGGGGCCAACGTCCTGACTTTC.

This clonotype was counted at least ten times. CDR3 sequence reads: CADRRLAVPWETQYF. DNA of the CDR3: TGTGCCGACCGAAGGCTAGCGGTCCCTTGGGAGACCCAGTACTTC. The V and J genes are TRBV2 and TRBJ2-5; 7 nucleotides agree with TRBD2. The junction had 17 bases not matched to a gene; V was cut back by 11 bases and J by 5 bases. The germline CDR1 and CDR2 sequences are SNHLY and FYNNEI. This CDR3 spans 15 amino acids.

This clonotype was detected many times. V gene TRBV4-3 combines with J gene TRBJ2-7, with TRBD2 matching 7 bases. The CDR3 loop spans 14 amino acids. Germline CDR1 LGHNA, CDR2 YSLEER. V lost 4 bases, J lost 4 bases, and 7 bases stayed unmatched. CDR3 DNA sequence: TGCGCCAGCAGCCGGTCTAGCGGTTCTTACGAGCAGTACTTC. It encodes CASSRSSGSYEQYF.

This clonotype appeared many times. The chain couples TRBV20-1 to TRBJ2-7; D might be TRBD2 (5 bases). The CDR3 contains 15 residues. The germline V gene has CDR1 DFQATT and CDR2 SNEGSKA (reference sequence). V dropped 0 bases and J dropped 2 bases, with 14 bases sitting between them. The CDR3 DNA follows: TGCAGTGCTAGAGATCTTCGAGGGAACCCCTACGAGCAGTACTTC. Encoded protein: CSARDLRGNPYEQYF.

This clonotype has at least ten counts. CDR3 bases: TGCAGCGTTGTTGGACGGGAACCAACTAACTATGGCTACACCTTC. This encodes CSVVGREPTNYGYTF. This chain uses TRBV29-1 with TRBJ1-2; D is unresolved. This CDR3 has 15 residues. The germline V gene encodes CDR1 SQVTM and CDR2 ANQGSEA. The V gene lost 4 bases and the J gene lost 0 bases, with 15 bases spanning the gap.

At least ten counts were recorded for this clonotype. The chain joins TRBV20-1 to TRBJ2-7; D is perhaps TRBD2 (7 bases). Trimming removed 3 bases from V and 3 bases from J, with 15 bases in between. CDR3 size: 14 residues. Germline V gene data show CDR1 as DFQATT and CDR2 as SNEGSKA (reference sequence). The CDR3 loop reads CSASARGGLYEQYF. CDR3 sequence (DNA): TGCAGTGCTAGCGCAAGGGGGGGGCTCTACGAGCAGTACTTC.

This clonotype was recorded many times. The rearrangement joins TRBV6-6 to TRBJ1-3; no reliable D call. Germline V gene sequence: CDR1 MNHNY, CDR2 SVGAGI (reference sequence). The CDR3 contains 13 residues. V lost 4 bases, J lost 0 bases, and 4 bases lay in between. The CDR3 nucleotides are TGTGCCAGCAGTTGGGACTCTGGAAACACCATATATTTT. It specifies CASSWDSGNTIYF.